This T cell receptor beta chain emerged from a study of blood T cell repertoires in COVID-19. Study-wide background: Italy, Spain and the United States were the sources of the convalescent and acute COVID-19 samples. The analysed material was cDNA or gDNA that came from T cells, B-cell-depleted T cells, or PBMCs.

While infection was still active, Seattle patients were enrolled and then followed longitudinally. As processed by the authors: How many nucleated cells were present was estimated from reference gene primer amplification. Measured with immunoSEQ multiplex PCR; TCRdb has only the in-frame clones, and not every one. Clone size and the V and J calls come from that table; the DNA yielded D and trimming. The table lists around 82,000 clones, 65% to 90% of them singletons. From germline, CDR1 is SGHAT and CDR2 FQNNGV. The CDR3 runs to 17 residues. Trimming cost V 1 base and J 1 base; bases outside gene matches: 8.

The sequence came from an elderly man with COVID-19, enrolled during active disease. This chain links TRBV11-2 with TRBJ2-5; 8 positions match TRBD2. Sequencing used peripheral blood. This chain's CDR3 is CASSLVRGGIGQETQYF. CDR3 DNA sequence: TGTGCCAGCAGCTTAGTCCGGGGGGGTATTGGCCAAGAGACCCAGTACTTC.